Listed here are 20 T cell receptor beta chains from one sample, sequenced in a study of CD8 T cells in Susac syndrome. RNA in amounts of roughly 0.5 to 1 ug was reverse transcribed with random hexamers. TCRdb fed the immunoSEQ multiplex PCR reads into MiXCR, producing one record per CDR3 protein. The data hold about 190,000 distinct CDR3 sequences, with approximately 95% observed a single time. The sequenced sample consisted of CD4+ T cells from PBMCs. These TCRs come from a human donor with Susac syndrome.

This rearrangement joins TRBV7-2 to TRBJ2-5, with D perhaps TRBD1 or TRBD2 (5 bases each). The CDR3 is 14 amino acids. The V gene lost 3 bases and the J gene lost 5 bases, with 13 bases spanning the gap. Germline lookup yields CDR1 SGHTA and CDR2 FQGNSA. In nucleotides, the CDR3 is TGTGCCAGCAGCTTCGACCGGGGCAGGGAGACCCAGTACTTC. It is translated as CASSFDRGRETQYF.

Remarks on this clonotype: A read error may account for a junction end that differs from germline. The chain has TRBV30 and TRBJ1-3; D not resolved. Germline CDR1 GTSNPN, CDR2 SVGIG (reference sequence). The CDR3 consists of 12 residues. The CDR3 sequence is CAWRVSANTIYF. CDR3 bases: TGTGCCTGGAGGGTGTCTGCAAACACCATATATTTT. The full variable domain, in which reference TRBV30 and TRBJ1-3 provide the parts outside the CDR3, is SQTIHQWPATLVQPVGSPLSLECTVEGTSNPNLYWYRQAAGRGLQLLFYSVGIGQISSEVPQNLSASRPQDRQFILSSKKLLLSDSGFYLCAWRVSANTIYFGEGSWLTVV.

This chain uses TRBV9 with TRBJ1-2; D remains ambiguous. This CDR3 region has 12 residues. Germline CDR1 reads SGDLS; CDR2 reads YYNGEE. V lost 3 bases and J 7 bases, leaving 10 bases between the germline ends. This CDR3 is CASSENRGGYTF. The CDR3 nucleotides read TGTGCCAGCAGCGAGAACCGGGGTGGCTACACCTTC. Full variable domain (missing parts from reference TRBV9 and TRBJ1-2): DSGVTQTPKHLITATGQRVTLRCSPRSGDLSVYWYQQSLDQGLQFLIQYYNGEERAKGNILERFSAQQFPDLHSELNLSSLELGDSALYFCASSENRGGYTFGSGTRLTVV.

The chain has TRBV9 and TRBJ2-5, with 14 bases matching TRBD2. CDR3 length: 15 residues. Losses at the gene ends were 3 bases for V and 3 bases for J; bases not matched to a gene: 1. The germline V gene encodes CDR1 SGDLS and CDR2 YYNGEE. This chain's CDR3 is CASSATSGGEETQYF. CDR3 DNA sequence: TGTGCCAGCAGCGCGACTAGCGGGGGGGAAGAGACCCAGTACTTC.

With respect to this clonotype: One end of the junction varies from germline; a read error may be responsible. The gene calls are TRBV12-3 or TRBV12-4 and TRBJ2-3; D is undetermined. The CDR3 is 11 amino acids. In nucleotides, the CDR3 is TGTGCCAGCAGTTTGCGTCAGGTTGGGATGTTT. This sequence encodes CASSLRQVGMF.

This chain joins TRBV5-1 and TRBJ2-7; D gene unclear. This CDR3 has 14 amino acids. Germline lookup yields CDR1 SGHRS and CDR2 YFSETQ. The V end was cut by 4 bases, the J end by 2 bases, with 13 bases between. DNA of the CDR3: TGCGCCAGCAGCACCCTCTCGGATCCCTACGAGCAGTACTTC. Residues: CASSTLSDPYEQYF.

The rearrangement uses TRBV10-3 and TRBJ2-7; 8 bases are shared with TRBD1. Losses at the gene ends were 4 bases for V and 0 bases for J; bases not matched to a gene: 8. There are 16 residues in the CDR3. In germline, CDR1 is ENHRY, CDR2 SYGVKD. CDR3 sequence reads: CAISGQDRGSSYEQYF. CDR3 nucleotides: TGTGCCATCAGTGGGCAAGACAGGGGTAGCTCCTACGAGCAGTACTTC.

The rearrangement links TRBV29-1 to TRBJ2-2, with TRBD2 matching over 8 bases. In germline, CDR1 is SQVTM, CDR2 ANQGSEA. CDR3 length equals 13 residues. V lost 7 bases and J lost 7; bases outside the gene matches: 8. DNA of the CDR3: TGCAGCGGCGGGACTAGGCTTAGCGGGGAGCTGTTTTTT. Its translation is CSGGTRLSGELFF.

The chain couples TRBV29-1 to TRBJ1-3; D is ambiguous. The CDR3 has 12 amino acids. The germline CDR1 and CDR2 sequences are SQVTM and ANQGSEA. The germline V and J ends were trimmed by 3 bases and 3 bases, with 6 bases remaining between them. The CDR3: CSVEGNGNTIYF. In DNA form, the CDR3 reads TGCAGCGTTGAGGGAAATGGAAACACCATATATTTT.

The J gene is TRBJ2-7, the V gene TRBV27; weak D call: TRBD1 (6 bases). This CDR3 region has 14 residues. From germline, CDR1 is MNHEY and CDR2 SMNVEV (reference sequence). V lost 6 bases to trimming and J lost 1 base, with 13 bases between them. CDR3 bases: TGTGCCAGCAGCAGGGGTTGGAGGTCCTACGAGCAGTACTTC. The encoded protein is CASSRGWRSYEQYF.

J is TRBJ1-5 and V is TRBV30, with D perhaps TRBD1 (6 bases). CDR3 length: 15 amino acids. The germline V gene encodes CDR1 GTSNPN and CDR2 SVGIG (reference sequence). Trimming took off 0 bases at V and 3 bases at J, with 12 bases between the two ends. For the CDR3, the DNA is TGTGCCTGGAGTGTACGAGGGGGGGTCAATCAGCCCCAGCATTTT. This translates into CAWSVRGGVNQPQHF.

The chain links TRBV9 to TRBJ2-1; the match to TRBD2 covers 8 bases. The CDR3 covers 15 residues. With V trimmed by 4 bases and J by 7 bases, 10 bases remained unmatched. Germline CDR1 SGDLS, CDR2 YYNGEE. The CDR3 loop is CASSSLPGGRNEQFF. CDR3 nucleotide sequence: TGTGCCAGCAGCTCACTACCGGGGGGGCGAAATGAGCAGTTCTTC.

The chain employs TRBV7-2 and TRBJ2-3; TRBD2 aligns across 8 bases. Germline V lookup: CDR1 SGHTA, CDR2 FQGNSA. This CDR3 has 14 residues. V lost 8 bases and J lost 4; bases outside the gene matches: 8. The CDR3 DNA sequence: TGTGCCAGCCGACGGGATAGCGGGGCAGATACGCAGTATTTT. Translating gives CASRRDSGADTQYF.

This clonotype was counted a single time. The J gene is TRBJ2-1, the V gene TRBV9; 9 bases align to TRBD2. CDR3 size: 16 residues. V lost 2 bases and J lost 6; bases outside the gene matches: 9. Germline V gene data show CDR1 as SGDLS and CDR2 as YYNGEE. In DNA, the CDR3 is TGTGCCAGCAGCGTGGCCAGCGGGGGGTCCGCCAATGAGCAGTTCTTC. Protein: CASSVASGGSANEQFF.

J is TRBJ2-2 and V is TRBV7-6; TRBD2 is a possible D gene (6 bases). Germline loops: CDR1 SGHVS, CDR2 FNYEAQ. The CDR3 runs to 16 residues. Trimming cost V 4 bases and J 6 bases, with 18 bases left between them. CDR3 residues: CASSSSAWREAGELFF. CDR3 DNA: TGTGCCAGCAGCTCATCGGCATGGAGGGAGGCCGGGGAGCTGTTTTTT. Supplemented by reference TRBV7-6 and TRBJ2-2, the full variable domain reads GAGVSQSPRYKVTKRGQDVALRCDPISGHVSLYWYRQALGQGPEFLTYFNYEAQQDKSGLPNDRFSAERPEGSISTLTIQRTEQRDSAMYRCASSSSAWREAGELFFGEGSRLTVL.

This chain joins TRBV29-1 and TRBJ1-2; tentatively, D is TRBD1 (6 bases). Per the germline V gene, CDR1 is SQVTM and CDR2 is ANQGSEA. This CDR3 contains 13 residues. V shed 6 bases and J shed 3 bases, with 14 bases lying between them. CDR3 amino acids: CSVATDSYYGYTF. In DNA, the CDR3 is TGCAGCGTCGCCACGGACAGCTACTATGGCTACACCTTC.

The chain carries TRBV20-1 and TRBJ2-1; 9 nucleotides line up with TRBD2. The CDR3 consists of 14 residues. The germline gives CDR1 DFQATT, CDR2 SNEGSKA (reference sequence). V was clipped by 5 bases and J by 7 bases; unmatched bases: 9. CDR3 protein: CSASGLAKGNEQFF. Written as DNA, the CDR3 is TGCAGTGCTTCGGGACTAGCTAAGGGTAATGAGCAGTTCTTC.

The chain has TRBV3-1 and TRBJ1-2, with D possibly TRBD1 on 5 matching bases. The CDR3 has 14 residues. The germline V and J ends were trimmed by 2 bases and 4 bases, with 11 bases remaining between them. Germline CDR1 and CDR2: LGHDT and YNNKEL (reference sequence). CDR3 DNA: TGTGCCAGCAGCCAACCAGGGAACACCTATGGCTACACCTTC. Amino acid sequence: CASSQPGNTYGYTF.

The V and J genes are TRBV7-9 and TRBJ1-1; D is possibly TRBD1 (5 bases). The V and J ends lost 3 bases and 11 bases respectively, with 16 bases between them. Germline V lookup: CDR1 SEHNR, CDR2 FQNEAQ (reference sequence). This CDR3 contains 13 residues. The CDR3 nucleotides are TGTGCCAGCAGCTTCGGCCGGGGACCCCGCGCTTTCTTT. This encodes CASSFGRGPRAFF.

The V gene is TRBV4-2, the J gene TRBJ1-6; tentative D call: TRBD1 (6 bases). Germline lookup yields CDR1 LGHNA and CDR2 YNFKEQ. Trimming removed 0 bases from V and 6 bases from J, with 15 bases in between. The CDR3 runs 17 residues. The CDR3 nucleotides read TGTGCCAGCAGCCAAGATCGGGTTGACAGGTCTAATTCACCCCTCCACTTT. Protein product: CASSQDRVDRSNSPLHF.